This passage covers 32 T cell receptor beta chains from one sample sequenced in a study of T cell responses to AZD1222 COVID-19 vaccine. Clones were read by immunoSEQ multiplex PCR, and TCRdb kept only the in-frame ones, dropping some. Among about 97,000 clones listed, roughly 89% were seen once. Source: peripheral blood, taken on day 0 of AZD1222 vaccination. The receptor set was obtained from an adult in good health.

V gene TRBV2 combines with J gene TRBJ2-5; D possibly matches TRBD1 or TRBD2 (5 bases each). The germline gives CDR1 SNHLY, CDR2 FYNNEI. The CDR3 is made up of 13 amino acids. V lost 5 bases and J 2 bases, leaving 9 bases between the germline ends. In nucleotides, the CDR3 is TGTGCCAGCAGTCGGGACCTACAAGAGACCCAGTACTTC. Translation: CASSRDLQETQYF.

The CDR3 sequence: CASSFYRGQGVGDTEAFF. The CDR3 DNA sequence: TGCGCCAGCAGCTTTTATAGGGGACAGGGAGTGGGAGACACTGAAGCTTTCTTT. V is TRBV5-1 and J is TRBJ1-1; 9 bases fit TRBD1. V shed 2 bases, J shed 3 bases, and the junction held 14 bases outside the gene matches. This CDR3 is built from 18 residues. CDR1 SGHRS and CDR2 YFSETQ come from the germline V gene.

CDR3 DNA sequence: TGCGCCAGCAGCATCACCGGGGCGAGCACAGATACGCAGTATTTT. Its protein product is CASSITGASTDTQYF. The rearrangement uses TRBV5-1 and TRBJ2-3; tentatively, D is TRBD1 or TRBD2 (5 bases each). Germline CDR1 SGHRS, CDR2 YFSETQ. The CDR3 has 15 residues. The ends were cut back, 4 bases at V and 0 bases at J, with 12 bases in the middle.

V is TRBV29-1 and J is TRBJ2-7; D unresolved. The germline gives CDR1 SQVTM, CDR2 ANQGSEA. Trimming left V 7 bases short and J 2 bases short, with 12 bases between. This CDR3 is built from 12 residues. The CDR3, as DNA: TGCAGCGGGGCTAGGAACCCCTACGAGCAGTACTTC. Protein: CSGARNPYEQYF.

This clone was picked up one time. This chain connects TRBV19 to TRBJ1-5; D is unresolved. The CDR3 contains 14 residues. Trimming stripped 3 bases from V and 4 bases from J, with 10 bases between. From germline, CDR1 is LNHDA and CDR2 SQIVND (reference sequence). CDR3 sequence: CASSIEHNNQPQHF. CDR3 bases: TGTGCCAGTAGTATTGAACATAATAATCAGCCCCAGCATTTT.

The chain combines TRBV6-5 with TRBJ1-5, with TRBD1 as a possible D gene (5 bases). The CDR3 extends over 15 amino acids. CDR1 is MNHEY and CDR2 is SVGAGI in the germline V gene. V was pared by 7 bases and J by 6 bases, with 19 bases between. The CDR3: CASIIGGLGFQPQHF. CDR3 nucleotide sequence: TGTGCCAGCATCATTGGGGGTCTGGGTTTTCAGCCCCAGCATTTT.

This clone showed up just a few times. The chain joins TRBV5-4 to TRBJ1-2, with 10 nucleotides matching TRBD1. The V and J ends lost 0 bases and 5 bases, in that order; junction bases with no gene match: 4. The CDR3 loop spans 15 amino acids. Germline V gives CDR1 SGHNT, CDR2 YYREEE (reference sequence). CDR3 residues: CASSLDPGQGYGYTF. DNA of the CDR3: TGTGCCAGCAGCTTGGACCCGGGACAGGGGTATGGCTACACCTTC.

The chain is built from TRBV28 and TRBJ2-7; 9 bases agree with TRBD1. Germline lookup yields CDR1 MDHEN and CDR2 SYDVKM. With V trimmed by 6 bases and J by 6 bases, 15 bases remained unmatched. This CDR3 contains 16 residues. The CDR3 here is CASRNVRDRAVGEQYF. The DNA for the CDR3 is TGTGCCAGCAGAAATGTACGGGACAGGGCGGTCGGCGAGCAGTACTTC.

The chain carries TRBV11-2 and TRBJ2-5; 8 nucleotides match TRBD2. From germline, CDR1 is SGHAT and CDR2 FQNNGV. Germline trimming cut 10 bases from V and 5 bases from J; bases unmatched to any gene: 9. The CDR3 covers 13 residues. The CDR3 DNA is TGTGCCACCACCGGGACTAGTAGCGAGACCCAGTACTTC. It yields the protein CATTGTSSETQYF.

This clone has just one count. This chain links TRBV7-2 with TRBJ2-5; 9 bases match TRBD2. V dropped 5 bases and J dropped 4; count of bases not matched to a gene: 14. Germline lookup yields CDR1 SGHTA and CDR2 FQGNSA. The CDR3 runs 17 residues. CDR3 loop: CASSLQGPGAGGETQYF. The CDR3 coding sequence is TGTGCCAGCAGCCTACAAGGACCGGGAGCGGGAGGAGAGACCCAGTACTTC.

The chain carries TRBV19 and TRBJ2-1; TRBD1 matches 7 bases. This CDR3 has 14 amino acids. Germline-derived CDR1 and CDR2 are LNHDA and SQIVND (reference sequence). The V gene end was trimmed by 7 bases and the J gene end by 2 bases; junction bases not matched to a gene: 5. The chain's CDR3 is CASTSTGAYNEQFF. Here the CDR3 DNA reads TGTGCCAGTACTTCAACAGGGGCCTACAATGAGCAGTTCTTC.

V and J are TRBV6-4 and TRBJ2-1; TRBD2 might be the D (7 bases). The CDR3 spans 14 residues. Germline lookup yields CDR1 MRHNA and CDR2 SNTAGT. Trimming cost V 6 bases and J 6 bases, with 15 bases left between them. In nucleotides, the CDR3 is TGTGCCAGCAGGCCGGGGGGCGGCAGCAATGAGCAGTTCTTC. Amino acid sequence: CASRPGGGSNEQFF.

The chain links TRBV27 to TRBJ1-1; TRBD1 agrees at 7 bases. Germline loops: CDR1 MNHEY, CDR2 SMNVEV (reference sequence). After removal of 4 bases from V and 0 bases from J, the junction contained 5 bases not matched to a gene. CDR3 length equals 15 residues. The CDR3 sequence: CASSSQTGLNTEAFF. The CDR3 DNA reads TGTGCCAGCAGTTCCCAGACAGGGTTGAACACTGAAGCTTTCTTT.

V usage is TRBV6-5 and J usage is TRBJ1-3; D gene unclear. The CDR3 is 13 amino acids. From germline, CDR1 is MNHEY and CDR2 SVGAGI. The V gene lost 8 bases and the J gene lost 2 bases, with 10 bases spanning the gap. This CDR3 reads CASQGETGNTIYF. The DNA for the CDR3 is TGTGCCAGCCAAGGCGAGACTGGAAACACCATATATTTT.

The chain carries TRBV7-9 and TRBJ2-7; TRBD1 is a possible D gene (5 bases). V gave up 5 bases and J gave up 0 bases, with 11 bases separating them. The CDR3 has 14 amino acids. Germline loops: CDR1 SEHNR, CDR2 FQNEAQ (reference sequence). The CDR3 coding sequence is TGTGCCAGCAGCCCCCGGACATCCTCCTACGAGCAGTACTTC. Translation: CASSPRTSSYEQYF.

This chain joins TRBV4-3 and TRBJ2-5; the D gene is possibly TRBD2 (7 bases). The CDR3 is made up of 20 amino acids. Germline CDR1 LGHNA, CDR2 YSLEER. V gave up 0 bases and J gave up 4 bases, with 27 bases separating them. CDR3 loop: CASSQERGGQAGTQRETQYF. CDR3 nucleotide sequence: TGCGCCAGCAGCCAAGAAAGGGGGGGGCAGGCCGGGACGCAGAGAGAGACCCAGTACTTC.

V usage is TRBV18 and J usage is TRBJ2-1, with 14 bases lining up with TRBD2. This CDR3 region has 17 residues. Germline loops: CDR1 KGHSH, CDR2 LQKENI. Losses at the gene ends were 4 bases for V and 1 base for J; bases not matched to a gene: 3. The chain's CDR3 is CASSRTSGRFSYNEQFF. The DNA for the CDR3 is TGTGCCAGCTCACGGACTAGCGGGAGGTTTTCCTACAATGAGCAGTTCTTC.

CDR3 DNA sequence: TGCGCCAGCAGCTTGGCCGACAGTGTAGGCAATGAGCAGTTCTTC. This translates into CASSLADSVGNEQFF. The rearrangement joins TRBV5-1 to TRBJ2-1; D may be TRBD1 (5 bases). This CDR3 has 15 amino acids. V gave up 0 bases and J gave up 6 bases, with 13 bases separating them. Per the germline V gene, CDR1 is SGHRS and CDR2 is YFSETQ.

Sample share makes this clone medium-sized. The chain carries TRBV21-1 and TRBJ1-5; the DNA was not used to check the table's D call, TRBD1. TRBV21-1 is annotated as a pseudogene. This CDR3 spans 19 amino acids. The CDR3 sequence: CASSKGKAGRARPNQPQHF. The CDR3 bases are TGTGCCAGCAGCAAAGGTAAGGCCGGCAGGGCGCGCCCCAATCAGCCCCAGCATTTT.

CDR3 DNA: TGTGCCAGCAGTTTATGGGGGGATGGCTACACCTTC. This sequence encodes CASSLWGDGYTF. V and J are TRBV12-3 or TRBV12-4 and TRBJ1-2; possibly TRBD1 for D (5 bases). Trimming shortened V by 2 bases and J by 6 bases, and 7 bases separated the two germline ends. The CDR3 length is 12 residues.

The J gene is TRBJ1-4, the V gene TRBV18; unclear D gene. The CDR3 covers 14 residues. V dropped 3 bases and J dropped 11 bases, with 16 bases sitting between them. Germline lookup yields CDR1 KGHSH and CDR2 LQKENI. The CDR3 sequence is CASSPSTPKNKLFF. For the CDR3, the DNA is TGTGCCAGCTCACCCTCCACCCCCAAGAACAAACTGTTTTTT.

A few counts support this clone. The rearrangement joins TRBV19 to TRBJ1-3; 8 bases map to TRBD1. In germline, CDR1 is LNHDA, CDR2 SQIVND (reference sequence). CDR3 length: 15 residues. With V trimmed by 6 bases and J by 3 bases, 7 bases remained unmatched. The CDR3 is CASRTTGEGGNTIYF. The DNA for the CDR3 is TGTGCCAGTAGAACGACAGGGGAAGGTGGAAACACCATATATTTT.

The rearrangement uses TRBV18 and TRBJ1-1; tentatively, D is TRBD1 (5 bases). The CDR3 runs to 15 residues. V lost 4 bases, J lost 0 bases, and 12 bases lay in between. The germline V gene encodes CDR1 KGHSH and CDR2 LQKENI. This CDR3 is CASSLYQGMNTEAFF. In DNA, the CDR3 is TGTGCCAGCTCACTATACCAGGGAATGAACACTGAAGCTTTCTTT.

V and J are TRBV28 and TRBJ2-5; D gene unclear. Germline V gives CDR1 MDHEN, CDR2 SYDVKM. CDR3 length: 12 residues. The V and J ends lost 7 bases and 1 base respectively, with 7 bases between them. CDR3: CASMRAQETQYF. The CDR3 coding sequence is TGTGCCAGCATGAGAGCCCAAGAGACCCAGTACTTC. Full variable domain (missing parts from reference TRBV28 and TRBJ2-5): DVKVTQSSRYLVKRTGEKVFLECVQDMDHENMFWYRQDPGLGLRLIYFSYDVKMKEKGDIPEGYSVSREKKERFSLILESASTNQTSMYLCASMRAQETQYFGPGTRLLVL.

This clone has just a few counts. This chain joins TRBV7-9 and TRBJ2-5, with D possibly matching TRBD2 (5 bases). Germline V gives CDR1 SEHNR, CDR2 FQNEAQ (reference sequence). Deletions cut 10 bases from V and 5 bases from J, with 14 bases between. The CDR3 has 12 residues. The CDR3 nucleotides are TGTGCCACACTAGGATTGTCGGAGACCCAGTACTTC. Its translation is CATLGLSETQYF.

V gene TRBV7-3 combines with J gene TRBJ1-1, with 9 bases that match TRBD1. V was pared by 5 bases and J by 3 bases, with 10 bases of the junction left unmatched. The CDR3 is 16 amino acids. Germline CDR1 and CDR2: SGHTA and FQGTGA. The CDR3 DNA follows: TGTGCCAGCAGCCAACAGGGGGCGTTTGGGTACACTGAAGCTTTCTTT. Amino acid sequence: CASSQQGAFGYTEAFF.

This chain uses TRBV27 with TRBJ1-2; D call uncertain. CDR3 size: 14 residues. Looked up from germline, CDR1 is MNHEY and CDR2 is SMNVEV (reference sequence). V was clipped by 6 bases and J by 1 base, with 12 bases between them. CDR3 residues: CASRSAGLNYGYTF. Here the CDR3 DNA reads TGTGCCAGCAGATCGGCAGGCCTTAACTATGGCTACACCTTC.

J is TRBJ1-2 and V is TRBV28; perhaps TRBD1 as D (5 bases). Germline CDR1 MDHEN, CDR2 SYDVKM. V was pared by 6 bases and J by 6 bases, with 11 bases between. This CDR3 is 12 amino acids long. CDR3 loop: CASRRGANGYTF. The CDR3 DNA is TGTGCCAGCAGAAGAGGGGCGAATGGCTACACCTTC.

The V and J genes are TRBV7-3 and TRBJ2-3; the match to TRBD1 covers 8 bases. V dropped 5 bases and J dropped 6; count of bases not matched to a gene: 7. This CDR3 comprises 14 residues. Germline values: CDR1 SGHTA, CDR2 FQGTGA. For the CDR3, the DNA is TGTGCCAGCAGCCTACGGCAGGGGGCTGATACGCAGTATTTT. Translation: CASSLRQGADTQYF.

V is TRBV9 and J is TRBJ2-7; 8 nucleotides agree with TRBD1. Germline V gene lookup returns CDR1 SGDLS and CDR2 YYNGEE. The CDR3 loop spans 13 amino acids. V gave up 3 bases and J gave up 5 bases; unmatched junction bases: 4. CDR3 DNA: TGTGCCAGCAGCGGAATGACAGGGGACGAGCAGTACTTC. This gives the protein CASSGMTGDEQYF.

The V and J genes are TRBV19 and TRBJ1-2; 8 bases are shared with TRBD1. The CDR3 extends over 16 amino acids. The germline CDR1 and CDR2 sequences are LNHDA and SQIVND (reference sequence). Unmatched junction bases numbered 8, after V lost 5 bases and J lost 0 bases. CDR3 in amino acids: CASSLTGAKANYGYTF. The DNA of the CDR3 is TGTGCCAGTAGTTTGACAGGGGCCAAAGCTAACTATGGCTACACCTTC.

The J gene is TRBJ2-3, the V gene TRBV21-1. TRBV21-1 is an annotated pseudogene. The CDR3 has 16 amino acids. DNA for the CDR3: TGTGCCAGCAGCAAAGGCACAAGGGACCCCACAGATACGCAGTATTTT. It translates to CASSKGTRDPTDTQYF.